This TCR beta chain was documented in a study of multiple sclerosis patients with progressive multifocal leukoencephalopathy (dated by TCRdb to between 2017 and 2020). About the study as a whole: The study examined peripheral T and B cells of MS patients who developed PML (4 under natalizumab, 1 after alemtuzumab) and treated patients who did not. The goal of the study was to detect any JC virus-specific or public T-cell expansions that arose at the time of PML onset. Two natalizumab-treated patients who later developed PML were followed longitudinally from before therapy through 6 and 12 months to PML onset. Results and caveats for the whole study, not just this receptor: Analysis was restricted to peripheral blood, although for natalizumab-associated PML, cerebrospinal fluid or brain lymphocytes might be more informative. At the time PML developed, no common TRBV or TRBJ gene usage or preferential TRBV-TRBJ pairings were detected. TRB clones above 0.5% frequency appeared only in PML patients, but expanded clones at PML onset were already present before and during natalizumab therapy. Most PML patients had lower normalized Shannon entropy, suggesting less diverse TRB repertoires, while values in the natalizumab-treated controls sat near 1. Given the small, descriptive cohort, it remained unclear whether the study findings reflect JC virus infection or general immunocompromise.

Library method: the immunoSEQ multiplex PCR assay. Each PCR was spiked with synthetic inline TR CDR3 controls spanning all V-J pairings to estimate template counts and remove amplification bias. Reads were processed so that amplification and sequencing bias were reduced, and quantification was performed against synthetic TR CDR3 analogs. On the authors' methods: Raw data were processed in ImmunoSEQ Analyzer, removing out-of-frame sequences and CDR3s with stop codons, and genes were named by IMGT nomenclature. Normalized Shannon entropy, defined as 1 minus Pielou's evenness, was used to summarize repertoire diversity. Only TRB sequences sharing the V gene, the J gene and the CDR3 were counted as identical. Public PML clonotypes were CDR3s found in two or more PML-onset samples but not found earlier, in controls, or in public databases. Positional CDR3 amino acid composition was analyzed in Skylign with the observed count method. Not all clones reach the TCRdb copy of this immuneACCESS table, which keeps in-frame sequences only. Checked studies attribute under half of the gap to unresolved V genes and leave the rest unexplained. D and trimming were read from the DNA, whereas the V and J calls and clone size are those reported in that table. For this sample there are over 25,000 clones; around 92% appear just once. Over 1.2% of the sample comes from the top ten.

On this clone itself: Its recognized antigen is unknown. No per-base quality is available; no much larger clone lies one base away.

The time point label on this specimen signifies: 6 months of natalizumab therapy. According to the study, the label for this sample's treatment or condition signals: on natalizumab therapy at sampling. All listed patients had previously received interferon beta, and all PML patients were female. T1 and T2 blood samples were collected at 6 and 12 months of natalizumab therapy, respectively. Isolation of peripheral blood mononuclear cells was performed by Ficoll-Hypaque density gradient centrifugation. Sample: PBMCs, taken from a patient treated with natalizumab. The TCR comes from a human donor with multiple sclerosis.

The CDR3 region reads CASSSPFYEQYF. The sequenced DNA is TGTGCCAGCAGTAGCCCCTTCTACGAGCAGTACTTC. The sequence joins TRBV25-1 to TRBJ2-7; the D gene is not confidently resolved. Deletion took 5 bases off V and 3 bases off J, with a span of 8 bases between the germline ends. The cysteine opens and the phenylalanine closes a CDR3 of 12 amino acids. Of the read, only the CDR3 DNA is kept; its 36 bases are in frame from base 1. CDR1 MGHDK and CDR2 SYGVNS are derived from the germline V gene.